This entry lists 4 T cell receptor beta chains sequenced from one sample in a study of molecular identifiers for immune sequencing clone quantification (dated by TCRdb to about 2018). Library construction relied on PCR. Instrument used: Illumina HiSeq 4000. Starting from the raw public reads, TCRdb applied fastp trimming at Q25, assembled clones with MiXCR and retained in-frame beta chains. One record per CDR3 amino acid sequence lists the most common genes and DNA. Across this sample there are approximately 550,000 distinct CDR3 sequences, with about 21% seen only once. The ten top clones hold 0.7% to 1% of the sample. Sequencing input: naive CD8+ T cells from blood, with Jurkat cell RNA spiked in. In the paper's terms, the cell subset or site label means: FACS-sorted CD8+CD4-CCR7+CD45RA+ naive T cells. These receptors were obtained from a human donor in good health. Some libraries in this study had Jurkat cell RNA spiked in.

The chain is built from TRBV7-9 and TRBJ1-1; D is perhaps TRBD1 (6 bases). From germline, CDR1 is SEHNR and CDR2 FQNEAQ (reference sequence). CDR3 length equals 15 residues. Trimming took 5 bases from V and 8 from J, leaving 21 bases between them. In nucleotides, the CDR3 is TGTGCCAGCAGCCGGGAAATAAAACTCCAGGGGGAAGCTTTCTTT. As protein: CASSREIKLQGEAFF.

At least ten counts were recorded for this clonotype. The chain links TRBV6-2 or TRBV6-3 to TRBJ1-1; unclear D gene. V dropped 5 bases and J dropped 2 bases, with 18 bases sitting between them. The germline V gene has CDR1 MNHEY and CDR2 SVGEGT. The CDR3 is 16 residues long. The CDR3 reads CASSPWLRAVNTEAFF. CDR3 bases: TGTGCCAGCAGTCCTTGGCTCCGGGCCGTCAACACTGAAGCTTTCTTT.

This clonotype was seen repeatedly, ten times or more. The chain links TRBV19 to TRBJ1-5, with TRBD1 identical over 11 bases. After removal of 5 bases from V and 4 bases from J, the junction contained 4 bases not matched to a gene. This CDR3 has 15 residues. Per the germline V gene, CDR1 is LNHDA and CDR2 is SQIVND (reference sequence). In DNA, the CDR3 is TGTGCCAGTAGTGTCGGGACAGGGGGAAATCAGCCCCAGCATTTT. Its translation is CASSVGTGGNQPQHF.

The genes are TRBV6-5 and TRBJ1-1; D unresolved. This CDR3 is 17 amino acids long. V was shortened by 1 base and J by 2 bases, with 17 bases between the two germline ends. Germline CDR1 is MNHEY and CDR2 is SVGAGI. CDR3 DNA: TGTGCCAGCAGTTACTTGTCCGTTGACAAAAAAAACACTGAAGCTTTCTTT. It encodes CASSYLSVDKKNTEAFF.